This TCR beta chain is drawn from a study of cytomegalovirus exposure and HLA in healthy donors. CDR1 and CDR2 from the germline V gene are SQVTM and ANQGSEA. The V end lost 5 bases, the J end lost 2 bases, and 12 bases lay between the germline ends. The CDR3 totals 13 residues. General study points: 150 or so TCR beta chains were listed as cytomegalovirus-associated. Despite most TCR sequences being rare, some public TCRs occurred in many donors. CMV antigen specificity was confirmed in vitro for a few CMV-associated chains. Reports showed the classifier diagnosing cytomegalovirus status with high specificity and sensitivity.

On this clone itself: Its cognate antigen is unknown.

Here immunoSEQ multiplex PCR was the method, and the copy in TCRdb shows in-frame clones only, minus some. The sample shows around 260,000 clones, around 90% of them seen only once. J is TRBJ2-5 and V is TRBV29-1; D gene uncertain. The sequence derives from a woman aged 25 to 45 in good health and CMV-seronegative. Sequenced material: PBMCs. This CDR3 reads CSVFVIGQETQYF. In nucleotides, the CDR3 is TGCAGCGTTTTTGTAATAGGGCAAGAGACCCAGTACTTC.